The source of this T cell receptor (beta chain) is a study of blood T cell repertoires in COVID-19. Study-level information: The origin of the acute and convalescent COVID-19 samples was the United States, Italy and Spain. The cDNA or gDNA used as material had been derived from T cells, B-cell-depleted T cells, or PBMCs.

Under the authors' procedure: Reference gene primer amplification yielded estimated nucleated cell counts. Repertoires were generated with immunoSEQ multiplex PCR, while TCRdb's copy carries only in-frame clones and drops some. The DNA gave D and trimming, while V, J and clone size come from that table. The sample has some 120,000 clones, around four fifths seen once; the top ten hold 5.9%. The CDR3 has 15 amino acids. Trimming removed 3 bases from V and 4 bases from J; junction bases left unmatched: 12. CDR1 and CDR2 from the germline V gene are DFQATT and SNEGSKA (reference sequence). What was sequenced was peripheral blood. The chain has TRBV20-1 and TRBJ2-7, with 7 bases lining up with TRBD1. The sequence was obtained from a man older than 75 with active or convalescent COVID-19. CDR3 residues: CSASLYRGPWYEQYF. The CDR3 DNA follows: TGCAGTGCTAGTTTATACAGGGGCCCCTGGTACGAGCAGTACTTC.